Here is one T cell receptor (beta chain) with its context. This clone came up once. It has no known antigen specificity. No base quality information exists; no much larger clone differs at one position. This entry comes from a study of blood T cell repertoires in COVID-19 (dated by TCRdb to the early 2020s). At the level of the whole study: Collaborator samples came from the United States, Italy and Spain and covered acute and convalescent phases of COVID-19. The prospective study material was composed of cDNA or gDNA derived from T cells, B-cell-depleted T cells, or PBMCs. Subjects who had been exposed to COVID-19, were actively infected with it, or had recovered from it provided the deeply sampled blood TCRbeta repertoires that made up the dataset. The repertoires were released in a freely available public database intended as a resource for research on the immune response to SARS-CoV-2. The samples were drawn from the first 160 participants of the ongoing ImmuneRACE study and from 950 to 1,500 subjects provided by 6 global collaborators. Nearly every sample came with metadata listing a de-identified subject ID, COVID-19 status, age in years and sex. Where HLA class I and class II types were available, the types were taken from metadata supplied by the sample provider, not from assay-based typing.

Another Seattle source contributed samples from volunteer blood donors who had recovered from COVID-19. Each collaborating institution followed its own protocols to collect whole blood in K2EDTA tubes. Collaborator samples were shipped for TCRbeta analysis as frozen whole blood, isolated PBMCs, or DNA extracted from either sample type. General study outcomes and caveats: The amount of clinical and demographic metadata varied by source and participant and was provided uncurated.

TCRbeta CDR3 regions were amplified from genomic DNA using the immunoSEQ Assay, a bias-controlled multiplex PCR. The paper's data handling went like this. The number of nucleated cells in each sample was estimated from the amplification of reference gene primers within the assay. To quantify the absolute abundance of each unique TCRbeta CDR3 rearrangement, sequence reads were collapsed and filtered. For each sample, productive Simpson clonality was calculated by taking the square root of Simpson's diversity index across productive rearrangements. TCRdb's version of the immuneACCESS table is confined to in-frame rearrangements and falls short of the full clone set. An unresolved V gene accounts for under half of the shortfall where checked; the remainder is of unknown origin. The V and J calls and clone size are taken from that table; D and trimming were inferred from the DNA. The sample yields some 250,000 clones; around 81% were counted once. The ten largest account for roughly 1.9% of the sample.

Taken from cysteine to phenylalanine, the CDR3 has 16 residues. The retained sequence is limited to the CDR3, 48 bases, with the frame set at the first base. CDR1 SGHAT and CDR2 FQNNGV were looked up in the germline V gene. The germline ends are 18 bases apart after V is trimmed by 6 bases and J by 1 base. Recombination joined TRBV11-2 with TRBJ1-1, with an unclear D gene assignment. Sequenced material: peripheral blood. This sequence was found in a man under 40 who had recovered from COVID-19. The nucleotide sequence is TGTGCCAGCAGACGGGGTTGGGGTGGTGGGAACACTGAAGCTTTCTTT. Its protein reads: CASRRGWGGGNTEAFF.